These T cell receptor beta chains were read from a single sample in a study of OX40 agonist ivuxolimab in advanced cancers. Here immunoSEQ multiplex PCR was the method, and the copy in TCRdb shows in-frame clones only, minus some. This sample yields under 65,000 clones, of which about 86% are seen a single time; around 2.1% belongs to the top ten. Sequencing used CD4+ or CD8+ T cells sorted from blood, obtained in a trial of the OX40 agonist ivuxolimab. The receptors here all came from an adult with an advanced solid tumor such as melanoma, head and neck, liver or kidney cancer. Each CDR3 is given with its conserved first and last residue. A D gene is named only where the DNA matches it firmly. Clone size is given for some rows only: seen once, a few or many times, or a class if the clone is expanded.

size: NA
V: TRBV2
D: TRBD1
J: TRBJ2-5
DNA: TGTACCAGCAGAGAGGACAGGGTACCCCAAGAGACCCAGTACTTC
CDR3: CTSREDRVPQETQYF

size: NA
V: TRBV29-1
D: NA
J: TRBJ2-4
DNA: TGCAGCGGAGGACAGCACAAAAACATTCAGTACTTC
CDR3: CSGGQHKNIQYF

size: NA
V: TRBV2
D: NA
J: TRBJ1-5
DNA: TGTGCCAGCAGTGAAGAAGGGTCACAGCCCCAGCATTTT
CDR3: CASSEEGSQPQHF

size: NA
V: TRBV5-6
D: NA
J: TRBJ2-2
DNA: TGTGCCAGCAGCTTGGCCCTTCGGAACACCGGGGAGCTGTTTTTT
CDR3: CASSLALRNTGELFF

size: few
V: TRBV7-9
D: NA
J: TRBJ1-3
DNA: TGTGCCAGCAGCTTAGTTGGAAACACCATATATTTT
CDR3: CASSLVGNTIYF

size: once
V: TRBV7-2
D: NA
J: TRBJ2-5
DNA: TGTGCCAGCAGCTTTCAAAGGGGGCGGGGAGAGACCCAGTACTTC
CDR3: CASSFQRGRGETQYF

size: NA
V: TRBV29-1
D: NA
J: TRBJ2-5
DNA: TGCAGCGTTGAATGGGGTAGAGGCCAAGAGACCCAGTACTTC
CDR3: CSVEWGRGQETQYF

size: NA
V: TRBV29-1
D: NA
J: TRBJ2-1
DNA: TGCCTCACGGCGGACACGAACAACAATGAGCAGTTCTTC
CDR3: CLTADTNNNEQFF

size: NA
V: TRBV6-1
D: TRBD1
J: TRBJ2-1
DNA: TGTGCCAGCAACACCCGGACAGGAGTCTACAATGAGCAGTTCTTC
CDR3: CASNTRTGVYNEQFF

size: NA
V: TRBV9
D: NA
J: TRBJ2-1
DNA: TGTGCCAGCAGCGGGTATCGGGAGATGTATGAGCAGTTCTTC
CDR3: CASSGYREMYEQFF

size: NA
V: TRBV5-4
D: TRBD1
J: TRBJ2-4
DNA: TGTGCCAGCAGCCCTGGACAGGGGGGCTCCTTAGCCAAAAACATTCAGTACTTC
CDR3: CASSPGQGGSLAKNIQYF

size: NA
V: TRBV11-3
D: NA
J: TRBJ2-1
DNA: TGTGCCAGCAGCTTAGACGGTACGGGGAGCTCCTACAATGAGCAGTTCTTC
CDR3: CASSLDGTGSSYNEQFF

size: NA
V: TRBV5-4
D: TRBD1
J: TRBJ1-2
DNA: TGTGCCAGCAGCTCGACAGGGGTCTATGGCTACACCTTC
CDR3: CASSSTGVYGYTF

size: NA
V: TRBV7-3
D: NA
J: TRBJ2-2
DNA: TGTGCCAGCAGCCTCGGGCTAATCCCTACCGGGGAGCTGTTTTTT
CDR3: CASSLGLIPTGELFF

size: once
V: TRBV7-3
D: NA
J: TRBJ2-3
DNA: TGTGCCAGCAGCTTAATCAGCACAGATACGCAGTATTTT
CDR3: CASSLISTDTQYF

size: few
V: TRBV4-2
D: TRBD1
J: TRBJ2-6
DNA: TGTGCCAGCAGGGGAGACGGGGACAGGGCTGGGGCCAACGTCCTGACTTTC
CDR3: CASRGDGDRAGANVLTF

size: NA
V: TRBV28
D: NA
J: TRBJ1-4
DNA: TGTGCCACCAGAATTAATAATGAAAAACTGTTTTTT
CDR3: CATRINNEKLFF

size: NA
V: TRBV15
D: NA
J: TRBJ1-4
DNA: TGTGCCACCAGCAGAGATCTTTCCGGTCAAGCGCTGTTTTTT
CDR3: CATSRDLSGQALFF

size: NA
V: TRBV7-9
D: NA
J: TRBJ1-2
DNA: TGTGCCAGCAGCCCCCACGAGGGCTATTATGGCTACACCTTC
CDR3: CASSPHEGYYGYTF

size: NA
V: TRBV7-9
D: TRBD2
J: TRBJ2-1
DNA: TGTGCCAGCAGCTTATTTCTAGCGGGATACAATGAGCAGTTCTTC
CDR3: CASSLFLAGYNEQFF

size: NA
V: TRBV5-1
D: NA
J: TRBJ2-5
DNA: TGCGCCAGCAGCTCGGGACCCGCGCAAGAGACCCAGTACTTC
CDR3: CASSSGPAQETQYF

size: NA
V: TRBV18
D: NA
J: TRBJ1-2
DNA: TGTGCCAGCTCACCTAACAGGGAGACTAACTATGGCTACACCTTC
CDR3: CASSPNRETNYGYTF

size: few
V: TRBV10-1
D: TRBD2
J: TRBJ2-1
DNA: TGCGCCAGCAGTGACTCAAGACTAGCGGGGAATGAGCAGTTCTTC
CDR3: CASSDSRLAGNEQFF

size: NA
V: TRBV6-5
D: NA
J: TRBJ2-7
DNA: TGTGCCAGCAGAACCGCCGTGGGGACCTACGAGCAGTACTTC
CDR3: CASRTAVGTYEQYF

size: NA
V: TRBV19
D: TRBD1
J: TRBJ1-2
DNA: TGTGCCAGTTCGCGGACAGGGAATCTTAACTATGGCTACACCTTC
CDR3: CASSRTGNLNYGYTF

size: NA
V: TRBV4-1
D: TRBD2
J: TRBJ2-7
DNA: TGCGCCAGCAGCCACTCCGGGACTAGCGGATACGAGCAGTACTTC
CDR3: CASSHSGTSGYEQYF

size: NA
V: TRBV29-1
D: TRBD1
J: TRBJ1-5
DNA: TGCAGCGTTGGGGGACAGGGCAATCAGCCCCAGCATTTT
CDR3: CSVGGQGNQPQHF

size: NA
V: TRBV19
D: NA
J: TRBJ1-6
DNA: TGTGCCAGTAGTACAGGGAACTATAATTCACCCCTCCACTTT
CDR3: CASSTGNYNSPLHF

size: NA
V: TRBV9
D: NA
J: TRBJ1-5
DNA: TGTGCCAGCAGCGAGGACAGTGCCAATCAGCCCCAGCATTTT
CDR3: CASSEDSANQPQHF

size: NA
V: TRBV11-3
D: NA
J: TRBJ2-3
DNA: TGTGCCAGCAGCCGGTTCGGGCAACGCACGCAGTATTTT
CDR3: CASSRFGQRTQYF

size: NA
V: TRBV6-5
D: NA
J: TRBJ1-2
DNA: TGTGCCAGCAGTTACTCGAACCTACAGGCCTATGGCTACACCTTC
CDR3: CASSYSNLQAYGYTF

size: NA
V: TRBV7-9
D: NA
J: TRBJ1-1
DNA: TGTGCCAGCAGCTTCCCGGCAGGGGTGGGCACTGAAGCTTTCTTT
CDR3: CASSFPAGVGTEAFF

size: NA
V: TRBV19
D: TRBD1
J: TRBJ1-5
DNA: TGTGCCAGTAGGTTGACAGGGGCTGGGAGCAATCAGCCCCAGCATTTT
CDR3: CASRLTGAGSNQPQHF

size: NA
V: TRBV6-5
D: NA
J: TRBJ2-7
DNA: TGTGCCAGCAGTTACGGACTCGCAGACTACGAGCAGTACTTC
CDR3: CASSYGLADYEQYF

size: NA
V: TRBV4-1
D: NA
J: TRBJ1-4
DNA: TGCGCCAGCAGCCAAGCGGACACAGAAAAACTGTTTTTT
CDR3: CASSQADTEKLFF

size: NA
V: TRBV2
D: NA
J: TRBJ2-1
DNA: TGTGCCAGCAGTGAAGTTTCTTGGGGGAATGAGCAGTTCTTC
CDR3: CASSEVSWGNEQFF

size: NA
V: TRBV18
D: NA
J: TRBJ2-5
DNA: TGTGCCAGCTCACCCTCGACAGGTCGGGGGACCCAGTACTTC
CDR3: CASSPSTGRGTQYF

size: NA
V: TRBV5-4
D: NA
J: TRBJ2-7
DNA: TGTGCCAGCAGCTTTGGGTCAGTAATCTCCTACGAGCAGTACTTC
CDR3: CASSFGSVISYEQYF

size: NA
V: TRBV18
D: TRBD2
J: TRBJ2-1
DNA: TGTGCCAGCTCACCCGAGGGACTAGCGGGGGGCAATGAGCAGTTCTTC
CDR3: CASSPEGLAGGNEQFF

size: NA
V: TRBV29-1
D: TRBD2
J: TRBJ2-2
DNA: TGCAGCGTTGAAGGGGAGGGATCCGGGGAGCTGTTTTTT
CDR3: CSVEGEGSGELFF

size: medium-sized
V: TRBV7-6
D: NA
J: TRBJ2-3
DNA: TGTGCCAGCAGCCGGATCATCACAGATACGCAGTATTTT
CDR3: CASSRIITDTQYF

size: NA
V: TRBV5-4
D: NA
J: TRBJ2-7
DNA: TGTGCCAGCAGATCGGGACCTGGGTACGAGCAGTACTTC
CDR3: CASRSGPGYEQYF

size: NA
V: TRBV2
D: NA
J: TRBJ1-3
DNA: TGTGCCAGCAGGCCGGACGGTGTCAACTCTGGAAACACCATATATTTT
CDR3: CASRPDGVNSGNTIYF

size: NA
V: TRBV18
D: NA
J: TRBJ1-5
DNA: TGTGCCAGCTCAATATCGGGGTTTAATCAGCCCCAGCATTTT
CDR3: CASSISGFNQPQHF

size: NA
V: TRBV29-1
D: TRBD2
J: TRBJ2-3
DNA: TGCAGCGTTTCTACTAGCGGGATCAACACAGATACGCAGTATTTT
CDR3: CSVSTSGINTDTQYF

size: once
V: TRBV12-5
D: NA
J: TRBJ1-2
DNA: TGTGCTAGTGGAAATCGACGGAACTATGGCTACACCTTC
CDR3: CASGNRRNYGYTF

size: NA
V: TRBV9
D: NA
J: TRBJ2-3
DNA: TGTGCCAGCAGCGTAGCGAGTTCGGCAGATACGCAGTATTTT
CDR3: CASSVASSADTQYF

size: NA
V: TRBV7-3
D: TRBD2
J: TRBJ2-5
DNA: TGTGCCAGCAGCCCGGGGGGGCAAGAGACCCAGTACTTC
CDR3: CASSPGGQETQYF

size: NA
V: TRBV7-6
D: TRBD2
J: TRBJ2-2
DNA: TGTGCCAGCAGCTTAGGCGCGGGAGTTACCGGGGAGCTGTTTTTT
CDR3: CASSLGAGVTGELFF

size: NA
V: TRBV5-1
D: NA
J: TRBJ1-2
DNA: TGCGCCAGCAGCTTGGTACCAGGAACTATGGGCTATGGCTACACCTTC
CDR3: CASSLVPGTMGYGYTF